This T cell receptor (beta chain) is from a study of beta chain features in type 1 diabetes. About the research overall: Sorted cells examined across all samples numbered 107,917,701.

This CDR3 has 13 amino acids. The germline V gene encodes CDR1 SGHNT and CDR2 YENEEA. V dropped 1 base and J dropped 12 bases, with 13 bases sitting between them. The authors reverse transcribed all of the isolated RNA, so sequencing captured expressed TCRB transcripts. Profiling relied on immunoSEQ multiplex PCR, and the TCRdb table lists in-frame clones only, not all of them. The repertoire holds almost 250,000 clones, with roughly 14% as singletons. This chain connects TRBV11-3 to TRBJ1-5; D gene uncertain. The sample was naive CD4+ T cells from blood. This sequence originates from a woman aged 40 to 49 in good health. CDR3 in DNA: TGTGCCAGCAGCTTAGGCTCCAGGCCCCTCCAGCATTTT. Its translation is CASSLGSRPLQHF.